Following are 21 T cell receptor beta chains from one sample sequenced in a study of cytomegalovirus exposure and HLA in healthy donors. PCR was performed using 60 Vbeta and 13 Jbeta primers. Sequencing was performed with immunoSEQ multiplex PCR; in TCRdb, only in-frame clones are kept and a portion is missing. The table lists about 84,000 clones, more than 70% of them singletons. Sequenced sample: PBMCs. The receptors were gathered from a male donor in good health and CMV-seropositive.

This clone showed up just once. The chain combines TRBV2 with TRBJ2-5, with 7 bases lining up with TRBD2. Unmatched junction bases numbered 12, after V lost 4 bases and J lost 4 bases. CDR1 is SNHLY and CDR2 is FYNNEI in the germline V gene. The length of the CDR3 is 16 residues. The CDR3 nucleotides are TGTGCCAGCAGTGGATCTAGCGGCCCAGGGAGAGAGACCCAGTACTTC. It translates to CASSGSSGPGRETQYF.

This clone occurred a few times. The CDR3 is CASTGLAVSDTQYF. For the CDR3, the DNA is TGTGCCAGCACAGGACTAGCGGTCTCAGATACGCAGTATTTT. This chain links TRBV6-1 with TRBJ2-3, with 10 bases fitting TRBD2. The CDR3 loop spans 14 amino acids. V shed 7 bases, J shed 4 bases, and the junction held 5 bases outside the gene matches. Germline CDR1 MNHNS, CDR2 SASEGT.

The J gene is TRBJ2-7, the V gene TRBV28; 7 bases line up with TRBD1. Germline CDR1 MDHEN, CDR2 SYDVKM. The trim removed 8 bases at V and 3 bases at J, leaving 13 bases unmatched. This CDR3 spans 15 amino acids. CDR3 nucleotides: TGTGCCAGCGGTATGAGGACAGGAGCCTACTACGAGCAGTACTTC. Encoded protein: CASGMRTGAYYEQYF.

The gene calls are TRBV21-1 and TRBJ1-1; the table's D gene call, TRBD1, was not cross checked with the DNA. TRBV21-1 is reported as a pseudogene. The CDR3 sequence is 15 residues long. CDR3 bases: TGTGCCAGCAGCAACCGTTGTCAGGGGGCGGGGGTGGCTTTCTTT. Translation gives CASSNRCQGAGVAFF.

This clone was recorded only once. This rearrangement joins TRBV9 to TRBJ1-1; 8 bases align to TRBD1. The CDR3 sequence is 18 residues long. Germline CDR1 is SGDLS and CDR2 is YYNGEE. V shed 0 bases and J 3 bases; nucleotides not matched to a gene: 13. The CDR3 coding sequence is TGTGCCAGCAGCGTAGCTACAGGGGGGTCAGGGGTGGACACTGAAGCTTTCTTT. Translating it yields CASSVATGGSGVDTEAFF. The whole variable domain, filled in from reference TRBV9 and TRBJ1-1, reads DSGVTQTPKHLITATGQRVTLRCSPRSGDLSVYWYQQSLDQGLQFLIQYYNGEERAKGNILERFSAQQFPDLHSELNLSSLELGDSALYFCASSVATGGSGVDTEAFFGQGTRLTVV.

The CDR3 spells CASSVTGSPSGANVLTF. In DNA form, the CDR3 reads TGTGCCAGCAGCGTGACGGGGAGCCCCTCTGGGGCCAACGTCCTGACTTTC. The chain couples TRBV9 to TRBJ2-6, with D possibly matching TRBD2 (5 bases). The CDR3 has 17 amino acids. Germline CDR1 reads SGDLS; CDR2 reads YYNGEE. The germline V and J ends were trimmed by 2 bases and 0 bases, with 12 bases remaining between them.

The chain employs TRBV18 and TRBJ2-3; TRBD2 aligns across 14 bases. V lost 2 bases and J lost 4; bases outside the gene matches: 5. Germline-derived CDR1 and CDR2 are KGHSH and LQKENI. The CDR3 consists of 17 residues. CDR3 residues: CASSPFGTSGSADTQYF. DNA of the CDR3: TGTGCCAGCTCACCATTCGGGACTAGCGGGAGTGCAGATACGCAGTATTTT.

V is TRBV20-1 and J is TRBJ2-5, with a weak D call TRBD2 (6 bases). The CDR3 consists of 11 residues. Germline CDR1 is DFQATT and CDR2 is SNEGSKA (reference sequence). DNA of the CDR3: TGCAGCCCGGAGGGCGGGGAGACCCAGTACTTC. Translated: CSPEGGETQYF.

This chain joins TRBV12-5 and TRBJ2-1, with 9 nucleotides matching TRBD2. The length of the CDR3 is 13 residues. The V and J ends lost 6 bases and 10 bases, in that order; junction bases with no gene match: 7. Germline values: CDR1 LGHNT, CDR2 FRNRAP. The CDR3 is CASGLAGVGEQFF. The CDR3 DNA follows: TGTGCTAGTGGACTAGCGGGTGTGGGGGAGCAGTTCTTC.

The chain joins TRBV5-8 to TRBJ2-5, with 15 bases identical to TRBD2. The J call may not be correct, given that the DNA end is closer to TRBJ2-7. Germline loops: CDR1 SGHTS, CDR2 YDEGEE. This CDR3 contains 15 residues. CDR3 sequence: CASSGTSGRFGEQYF. CDR3 DNA sequence: TGTGCCAGCAGCGGGACTAGCGGGAGGTTTGGCGAGCAGTACTTC.

The chain uses TRBV19 and TRBJ2-3; possibly TRBD2 for D (6 bases). This CDR3 comprises 14 residues. Looked up from germline, CDR1 is LNHDA and CDR2 is SQIVND (reference sequence). V was trimmed by 3 bases and J by 4 bases, leaving 11 bases between them. In DNA form, the CDR3 reads TGTGCCAGTAGTATGCCAGCGGGTGCAGATACGCAGTATTTT. Its protein product is CASSMPAGADTQYF.

This chain uses TRBV6-5 with TRBJ2-1, with 9 bases that match TRBD2. Germline V lookup: CDR1 MNHEY, CDR2 SVGAGI. The CDR3 is 16 residues long. V lost 0 bases and J lost 5; bases outside the gene matches: 5. In nucleotides, the CDR3 is TGTGCCAGCAGTTACTCTCCAGCGGGAGGCCACAATGAGCAGTTCTTC. This gives the protein CASSYSPAGGHNEQFF.

The chain couples TRBV5-1 to TRBJ2-7; 7 bases are shared with TRBD1. The germline V gene encodes CDR1 SGHRS and CDR2 YFSETQ. Unmatched junction bases numbered 4, after V lost 0 bases and J lost 1 base. This CDR3 is 15 amino acids long. The CDR3 loop reads CASSLETGASYEQYF. DNA for the CDR3: TGCGCCAGCAGCTTGGAAACAGGGGCTTCCTACGAGCAGTACTTC.

The chain joins TRBV10-3 to TRBJ2-2, with 7 bases lining up with TRBD1. Trimming took 6 bases from V and 0 from J; bases not matched to a gene: 7. CDR1 and CDR2 (germline): ENHRY, SYGVKD. The CDR3 consists of 16 residues. Written as DNA, the CDR3 is TGTGCCATCAGGGCAGAGGACAGGTCGAACACCGGGGAGCTGTTTTTT. Protein: CAIRAEDRSNTGELFF.

The chain links TRBV7-2 to TRBJ2-2; perhaps TRBD2 as D (6 bases). The CDR3 extends over 16 amino acids. The germline V gene encodes CDR1 SGHTA and CDR2 FQGNSA. V was shortened by 5 bases and J by 4 bases, with 17 bases between the two germline ends. The CDR3 DNA follows: TGTGCCAGCAGCCGCACTCGGGGGACTTCCACCGGGGAGCTGTTTTTT. This sequence encodes CASSRTRGTSTGELFF.

The rearrangement uses TRBV7-9 and TRBJ1-1; no firm D call. CDR1 is SEHNR and CDR2 is FQNEAQ in the germline V gene (reference sequence). The V end lost 3 bases, the J end lost 0 bases, and 5 bases lay between the germline ends. The CDR3 contains 13 residues. CDR3 coding DNA: TGTGCCAGCAGCTTCGACATGAACACTGAAGCTTTCTTT. It encodes CASSFDMNTEAFF.

This chain connects TRBV2 to TRBJ1-2, with 11 bases identical to TRBD1. V shed 6 bases and J 4 bases; nucleotides not matched to a gene: 7. CDR1 and CDR2 from the germline V gene are SNHLY and FYNNEI. The CDR3 runs 15 residues. CDR3: CASRAGTGGGYGYTF. The CDR3 DNA reads as TGTGCCAGCAGAGCCGGGACAGGGGGAGGCTATGGCTACACCTTC.

The genes are TRBV6-1 and TRBJ2-7; tentatively, D is TRBD1 (5 bases). In germline, CDR1 is MNHNS, CDR2 SASEGT. This CDR3 has 14 amino acids. Trimming took 4 bases from V and 7 from J, leaving 17 bases between them. Written as DNA, the CDR3 is TGTGCCAGCAGTGTATTGCAGGGTCCGTTGGAGCAGTACTTC. It translates to CASSVLQGPLEQYF.

The rearrangement joins TRBV2 to TRBJ2-7, with TRBD1 identical over 11 bases. The CDR3 consists of 14 residues. CDR1 and CDR2 (germline): SNHLY, FYNNEI. V shed 4 bases and J 5 bases; nucleotides not matched to a gene: 4. The CDR3 loop is CASSADRGRNEQYF. CDR3 nucleotide sequence: TGTGCCAGCAGTGCGGACAGGGGGCGAAACGAGCAGTACTTC.

The chain is built from TRBV6-1 and TRBJ2-2, with TRBD1 identical over 9 bases. The junction had 5 bases not matched to a gene; V was cut back by 6 bases and J by 3 bases. Germline loops: CDR1 MNHNS, CDR2 SASEGT. The CDR3 has 15 amino acids. CDR3 loop: CASSRTGVDTGELFF. CDR3 sequence (DNA): TGTGCCAGCAGCCGGACAGGGGTTGACACCGGGGAGCTGTTTTTT.

The chain couples TRBV5-6 to TRBJ2-1; TRBD2 matches 9 bases. V was clipped by 4 bases and J by 10 bases; unmatched bases: 6. Germline assignment: CDR1 SGHDT and CDR2 YYEEEE. CDR3 length: 13 amino acids. This chain's CDR3 is CASSTAGGREQFF. The CDR3 DNA is TGTGCCAGCAGCACCGCGGGAGGGCGAGAGCAGTTCTTC.